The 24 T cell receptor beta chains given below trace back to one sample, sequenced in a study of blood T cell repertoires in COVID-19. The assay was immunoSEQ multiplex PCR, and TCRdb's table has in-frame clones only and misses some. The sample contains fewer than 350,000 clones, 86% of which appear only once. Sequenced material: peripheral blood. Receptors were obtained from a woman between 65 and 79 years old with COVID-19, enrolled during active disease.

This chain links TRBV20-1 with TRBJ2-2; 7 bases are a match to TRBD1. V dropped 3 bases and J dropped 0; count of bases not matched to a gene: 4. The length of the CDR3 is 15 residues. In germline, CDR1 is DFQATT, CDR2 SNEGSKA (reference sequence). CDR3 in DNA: TGCAGTGCTAGTGCTGACAGGGCGAACACCGGGGAGCTGTTTTTT. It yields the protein CSASADRANTGELFF.

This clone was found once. CDR3 DNA: TGCGCCAGCAGCCAAGATCTATTGCAGGGGGTCCCTGAAGCTTTCTTT. It translates to CASSQDLLQGVPEAFF. The chain is built from TRBV4-3 and TRBJ1-1, with TRBD1 matching over 7 bases. J was trimmed by 6 bases and V by 0 bases; bases with no gene match: 10. Germline values: CDR1 LGHNA, CDR2 YSLEER. The CDR3 has 16 residues.

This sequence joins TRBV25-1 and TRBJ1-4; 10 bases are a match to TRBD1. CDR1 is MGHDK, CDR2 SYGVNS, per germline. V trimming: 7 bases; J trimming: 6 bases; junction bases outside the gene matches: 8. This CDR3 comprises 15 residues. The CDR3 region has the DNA TGTGCCAGCACCGAACGACAGGGGGCCGATGAAAAACTGTTTTTT. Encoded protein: CASTERQGADEKLFF.

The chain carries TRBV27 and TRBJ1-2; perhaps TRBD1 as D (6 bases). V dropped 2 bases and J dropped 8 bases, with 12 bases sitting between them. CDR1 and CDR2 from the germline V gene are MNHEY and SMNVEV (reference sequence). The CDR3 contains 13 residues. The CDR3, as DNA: TGTGCCAGCAGTTTAAACAGGGTCGGAGGCTACACCTTC. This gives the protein CASSLNRVGGYTF.

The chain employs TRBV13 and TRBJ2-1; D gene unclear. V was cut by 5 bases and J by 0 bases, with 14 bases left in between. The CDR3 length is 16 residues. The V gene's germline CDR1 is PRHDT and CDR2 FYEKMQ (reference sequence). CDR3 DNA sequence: TGTGCCAGCAGCCCCGACGGCGGCAGCTCCTACAATGAGCAGTTCTTC. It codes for CASSPDGGSSYNEQFF.

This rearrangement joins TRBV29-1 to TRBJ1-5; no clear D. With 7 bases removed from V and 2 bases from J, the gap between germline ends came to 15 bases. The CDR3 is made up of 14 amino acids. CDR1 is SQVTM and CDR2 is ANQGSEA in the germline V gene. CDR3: CSAQEGVGNQPQHF. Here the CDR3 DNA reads TGCAGCGCTCAGGAGGGAGTAGGCAATCAGCCCCAGCATTTT.

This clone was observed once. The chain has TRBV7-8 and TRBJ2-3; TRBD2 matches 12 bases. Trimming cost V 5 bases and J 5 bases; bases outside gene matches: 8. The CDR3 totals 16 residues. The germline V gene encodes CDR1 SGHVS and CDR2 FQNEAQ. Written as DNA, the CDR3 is TGTGCCAGCAGCCTTCGACTAGCGGGGGAAGTAGATACGCAGTATTTT. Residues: CASSLRLAGEVDTQYF.

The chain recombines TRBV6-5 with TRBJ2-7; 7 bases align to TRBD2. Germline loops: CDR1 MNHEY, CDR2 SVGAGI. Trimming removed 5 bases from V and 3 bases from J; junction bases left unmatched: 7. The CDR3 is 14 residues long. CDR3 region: CASSPFGEGYEQYF. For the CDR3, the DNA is TGTGCCAGCAGTCCCTTTGGGGAGGGCTACGAGCAGTACTTC.

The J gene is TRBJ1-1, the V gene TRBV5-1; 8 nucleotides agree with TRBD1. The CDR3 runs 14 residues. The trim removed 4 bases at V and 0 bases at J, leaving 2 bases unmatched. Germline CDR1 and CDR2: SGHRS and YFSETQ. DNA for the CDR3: TGCGCCAGCAGCGCGACAGGGGTGAACACTGAAGCTTTCTTT. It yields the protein CASSATGVNTEAFF.

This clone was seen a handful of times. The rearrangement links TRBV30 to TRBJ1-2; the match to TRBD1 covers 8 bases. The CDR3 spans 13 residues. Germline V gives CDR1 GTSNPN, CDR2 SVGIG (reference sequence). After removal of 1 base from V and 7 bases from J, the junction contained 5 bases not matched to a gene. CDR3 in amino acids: CAWSAGGRGGYTF. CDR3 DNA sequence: TGTGCCTGGAGTGCAGGGGGCCGGGGTGGCTACACCTTC.

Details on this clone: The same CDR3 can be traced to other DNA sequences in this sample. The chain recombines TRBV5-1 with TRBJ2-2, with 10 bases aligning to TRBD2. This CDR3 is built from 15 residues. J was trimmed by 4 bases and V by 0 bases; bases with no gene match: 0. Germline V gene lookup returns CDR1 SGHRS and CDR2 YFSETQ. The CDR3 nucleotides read TGCGCCAGCAGCTTGGTAGCGGGGGGCACCGGGGAGCTGTTTTTT. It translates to CASSLVAGGTGELFF.

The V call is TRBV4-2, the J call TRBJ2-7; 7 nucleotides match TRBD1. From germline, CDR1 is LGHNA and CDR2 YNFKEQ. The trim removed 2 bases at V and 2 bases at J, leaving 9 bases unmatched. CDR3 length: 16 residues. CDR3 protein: CASSQSEGAIAYEQYF. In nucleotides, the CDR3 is TGTGCCAGCAGCCAAAGTGAGGGGGCCATAGCCTACGAGCAGTACTTC.

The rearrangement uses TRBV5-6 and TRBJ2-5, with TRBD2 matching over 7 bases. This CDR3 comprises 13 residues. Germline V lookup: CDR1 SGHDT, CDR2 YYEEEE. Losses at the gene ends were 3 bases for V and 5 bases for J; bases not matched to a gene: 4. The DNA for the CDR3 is TGTGCCAGCAGCTGGGACTACCGGGAGACCCAGTACTTC. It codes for CASSWDYRETQYF.

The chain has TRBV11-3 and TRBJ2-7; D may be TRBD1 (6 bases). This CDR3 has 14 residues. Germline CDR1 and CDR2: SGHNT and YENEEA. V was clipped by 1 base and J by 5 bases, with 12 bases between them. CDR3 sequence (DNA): TGTGCCAGCAGCTTAGGTACAGGGTACGACGAGCAGTACTTC. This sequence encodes CASSLGTGYDEQYF.

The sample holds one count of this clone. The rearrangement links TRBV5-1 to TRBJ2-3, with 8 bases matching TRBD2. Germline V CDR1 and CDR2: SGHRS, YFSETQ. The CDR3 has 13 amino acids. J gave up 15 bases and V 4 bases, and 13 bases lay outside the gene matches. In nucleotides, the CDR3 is TGCGCCAGCAGCCGGGAGGGGGGGACCGACCCATATTTT. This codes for CASSREGGTDPYF.

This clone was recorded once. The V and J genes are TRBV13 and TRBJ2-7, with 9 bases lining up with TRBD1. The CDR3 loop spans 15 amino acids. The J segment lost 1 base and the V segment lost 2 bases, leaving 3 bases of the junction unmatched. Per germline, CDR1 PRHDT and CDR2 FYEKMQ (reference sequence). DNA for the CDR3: TGTGCCAGCAGCTTATCCGGGACAGGGTCCTACGAGCAGTACTTC. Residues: CASSLSGTGSYEQYF.

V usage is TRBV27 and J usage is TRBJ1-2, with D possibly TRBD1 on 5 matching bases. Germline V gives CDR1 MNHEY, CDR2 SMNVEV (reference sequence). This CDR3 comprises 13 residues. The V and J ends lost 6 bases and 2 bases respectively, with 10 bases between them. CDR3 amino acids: CASSFGGNYGYTF. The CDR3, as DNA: TGTGCCAGCAGCTTTGGGGGGAACTATGGCTACACCTTC.

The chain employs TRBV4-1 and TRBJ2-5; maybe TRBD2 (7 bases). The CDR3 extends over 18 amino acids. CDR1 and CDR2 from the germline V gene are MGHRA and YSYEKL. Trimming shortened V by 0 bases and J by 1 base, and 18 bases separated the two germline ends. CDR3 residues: CASSQDLAGALIQETQYF. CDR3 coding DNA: TGCGCCAGCAGCCAAGATCTGGCGGGGGCCCTCATCCAAGAGACCCAGTACTTC.

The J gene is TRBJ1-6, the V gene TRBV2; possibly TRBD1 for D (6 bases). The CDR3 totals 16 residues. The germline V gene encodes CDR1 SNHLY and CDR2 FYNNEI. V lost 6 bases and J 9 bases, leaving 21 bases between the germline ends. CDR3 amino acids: CASSPLKGDGRSPLHF. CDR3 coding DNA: TGTGCCAGCAGCCCCCTCAAGGGGGATGGGCGTTCACCCCTCCACTTT.

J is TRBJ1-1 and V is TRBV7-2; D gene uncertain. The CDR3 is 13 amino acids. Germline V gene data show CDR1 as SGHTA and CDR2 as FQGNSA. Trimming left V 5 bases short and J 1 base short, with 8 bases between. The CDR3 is CASSPAGNTEAFF. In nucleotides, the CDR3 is TGTGCCAGCAGCCCAGCAGGGAACACTGAAGCTTTCTTT.

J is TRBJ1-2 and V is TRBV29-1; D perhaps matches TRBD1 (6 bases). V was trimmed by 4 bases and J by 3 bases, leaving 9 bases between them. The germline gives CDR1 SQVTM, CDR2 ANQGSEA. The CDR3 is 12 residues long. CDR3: CSVVNRDYGYTF. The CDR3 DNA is TGCAGCGTTGTAAACAGGGACTATGGCTACACCTTC.

This chain's CDR3 is CASSSTSSGELFF. CDR3 DNA sequence: TGTGCCAGCAGCTCTACTAGCTCCGGGGAGCTGTTTTTT. The rearrangement uses TRBV7-2 and TRBJ2-2; weak D call: TRBD2 (6 bases). Trimming took 4 bases from V and 6 from J, leaving 9 bases between them. CDR1 is SGHTA, CDR2 FQGNSA, per germline. CDR3 length equals 13 residues.

CDR3 coding DNA: TGTGCCAGCAGCTTCGGACAGGGAAACTACGAGCAGTACTTC. Translated: CASSFGQGNYEQYF. The rearrangement links TRBV14 to TRBJ2-7; 8 bases fit TRBD1. This CDR3 spans 14 amino acids. Germline V gene data show CDR1 as SGHDN and CDR2 as FVKESK. The V segment lost 5 bases and the J segment 3 bases; nucleotides outside the gene matches: 6. Looking up the rest from reference TRBV14 and TRBJ2-7 gives the full variable domain: EAGVTQFPSHSVIEKGQTVTLRCDPISGHDNLYWYRRVMGKEIKFLLHFVKESKQDESGMPNNRFLAERTGGTYSTLKVQPAELEDSGVYFCASSFGQGNYEQYFGPGTRLTVT.

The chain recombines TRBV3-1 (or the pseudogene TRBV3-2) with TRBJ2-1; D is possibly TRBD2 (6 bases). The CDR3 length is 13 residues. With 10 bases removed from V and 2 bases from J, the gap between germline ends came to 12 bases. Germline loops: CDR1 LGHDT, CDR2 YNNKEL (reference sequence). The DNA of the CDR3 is TGTGCCACCGGGACTCCTGCCTACAATGAGCAGTTCTTC. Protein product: CATGTPAYNEQFF.